This T cell receptor (beta chain) stems from a study of post-analysis software for immune sequencing data. The overall study: Relapsing-remitting, secondary progressive and progressive-relapsing courses of multiple sclerosis were included.

Findings of the study overall: With TRBV5-6, TRBV5-1 and TRBV20-1 included, 4 to 6 TRBV segments were more frequent in patients than in controls. Controls had significantly higher normalized Chao1 diversity than multiple sclerosis patients.

A note on this clonotype: Its antigen is as yet unknown.

Libraries were made from TCR beta cDNA, and they carried unique molecular identifiers. Input amounts of 1 to 10 million T cells were used. These gave about 500,000 cDNA molecules, so each molecule approximated one T cell. MiXCR, run by TCRdb on the PCR reads, gives a single entry per CDR3 protein. The table lists about half a million distinct CDR3 sequences, around 36% of them singletons. Deletions cut 1 base from V and 8 bases from J, with 17 bases between. The CDR3 runs 15 residues. Per the germline V gene, CDR1 is MDHEN and CDR2 is SYDVKM. The chain couples TRBV28 to TRBJ1-2, with TRBD1 as a possible D gene (6 bases). The source is a girl aged 2 to 17 with multiple sclerosis. The source material was blood. This CDR3 is CASSLLGQGTRGYTF. The CDR3 DNA follows: TGTGCCAGCAGTTTATTGGGGCAGGGGACAAGAGGCTACACCTTC.